This T cell receptor (beta chain) originates from a study of T cell repertoires in cytomegalovirus infection. TCRdb re-analysed the reads in MiXCR, keeping a single row per CDR3 protein. The repertoire has about 830,000 distinct CDR3 sequences, approximately 29% of them found once; the top ten carry around 11%. This CDR3 is built from 13 residues. CDR1 is KGHSH and CDR2 is LQKENI in the germline V gene. Note on this clonotype: Its antigen remains unknown. Germline is not matched at one junction end, which may reflect a read error.

The chain carries TRBV18 and TRBJ1-2; no firm D call. The clonotype was recovered from a human donor in good health (CMV status not recorded). Some clones in this sample may be carry-over from other donors' samples. Sample: cultured CD8+ T cells from PBMCs, taken from culture after CMV antigen stimulation. Here the CDR3 DNA reads TGTGCCAGCTCAGGTTCCACAAACTATCGCTACACCTTC. Translating it yields CASSGSTNYRYTF.